This TCR beta chain appears in the sequencing data of a study of T-cell memory formation after mild COVID-19. This clonotype was detected ten times or more. One entry per CDR3 protein, called by TCRdb with MiXCR from the 5' RACE reads. Seen here are around 390,000 distinct CDR3 sequences, about 16% observed once, and the top ten hold roughly a fifth. Trimming left V 6 bases short and J 4 bases short, with 12 bases between. The CDR3 sequence is 13 residues long. This TCR was recovered from a man aged 18 to 29 who had mild COVID-19 (a few samples of this study predate the infection). Cell type and time point are not known. The sequenced sample was PBMCs or a T cell subset sorted from them (not recorded which). The rearrangement uses TRBV12-3 or TRBV12-4 and TRBJ2-5; D is unclear. CDR3 in DNA: TGTGCCAGCAGCTTCCAGGTGGGAGAGACCCAGTACTTC. This encodes CASSFQVGETQYF.